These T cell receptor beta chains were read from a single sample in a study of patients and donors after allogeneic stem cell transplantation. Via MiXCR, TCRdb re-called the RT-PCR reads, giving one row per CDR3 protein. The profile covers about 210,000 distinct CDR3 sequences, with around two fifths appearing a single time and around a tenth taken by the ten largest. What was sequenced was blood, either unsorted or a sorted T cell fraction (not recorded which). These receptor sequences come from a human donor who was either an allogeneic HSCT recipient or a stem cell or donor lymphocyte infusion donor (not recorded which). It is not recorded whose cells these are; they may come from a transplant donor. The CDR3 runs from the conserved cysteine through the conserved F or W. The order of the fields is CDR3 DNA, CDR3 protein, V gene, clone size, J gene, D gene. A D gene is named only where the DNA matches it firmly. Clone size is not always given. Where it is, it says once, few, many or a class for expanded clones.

cdr3_nt: TGTGCCAGCAAGGACACAACCGACTTCACAGATACGCAGTATTTT
cdr3_aa: CASKDTTDFTDTQYF
v_call: TRBV27
clone_size: .
j_call: TRBJ2-3
d_call: .

cdr3_nt: TGCAGCGTTCTCGCGGGGGGAGAGACCCAGTACTTC
cdr3_aa: CSVLAGGETQYF
v_call: TRBV29-1
clone_size: few
j_call: TRBJ2-5
d_call: TRBD2

cdr3_nt: TGTGCCAGCAGCTCCCGTATGGGCAGGGGACCCGTCTACGAGCAGTACTTC
cdr3_aa: CASSSRMGRGPVYEQYF
v_call: TRBV7-9
clone_size: .
j_call: TRBJ2-7
d_call: .

cdr3_nt: TGCGCCAGCAGCCAAGATATGGGGACTACCTCCTACGAGCAGTACTTC
cdr3_aa: CASSQDMGTTSYEQYF
v_call: TRBV4-3
clone_size: .
j_call: TRBJ2-7
d_call: TRBD2

cdr3_nt: TGTGCCAGCAGCTCTCGCCCTAGCTCCTACGAGCAGTACTTC
cdr3_aa: CASSSRPSSYEQYF
v_call: TRBV5-5
clone_size: .
j_call: TRBJ2-7
d_call: .

cdr3_nt: TGCAGTGCTAGAGATGATCCCGGGCCGAACACTGAAGCTTTCTTT
cdr3_aa: CSARDDPGPNTEAFF
v_call: TRBV20-1
clone_size: .
j_call: TRBJ1-1
d_call: .

cdr3_nt: TGCAGTGCTAGGAGGGGGAGCAATCAGCCCCAGCATTTT
cdr3_aa: CSARRGSNQPQHF
v_call: TRBV20-1
clone_size: many
j_call: TRBJ1-5
d_call: .

cdr3_nt: TGTGCCAGCAGCCAACATCATAGGCCGCCCTACAATGAGCAGTTCTTC
cdr3_aa: CASSQHHRPPYNEQFF
v_call: TRBV4-2
clone_size: .
j_call: TRBJ2-1
d_call: .

cdr3_nt: TGCGCCAGCACCGTAGGACAGAATTCACCCCTCCACTTT
cdr3_aa: CASTVGQNSPLHF
v_call: TRBV5-1
clone_size: once
j_call: TRBJ1-6
d_call: .

cdr3_nt: TGCAGTGCTTACCCCGGGACAGCCTTTTATAGCAATCAGCCCCAGCATTTT
cdr3_aa: CSAYPGTAFYSNQPQHF
v_call: TRBV20-1
clone_size: few
j_call: TRBJ1-5
d_call: TRBD1

cdr3_nt: TGTGCCAGCAGCCCCCCGATCCGCAGGGGGCCAGGAAACACCATATATTTT
cdr3_aa: CASSPPIRRGPGNTIYF
v_call: TRBV4-2
clone_size: .
j_call: TRBJ1-3
d_call: TRBD1

cdr3_nt: TGTGCCATCGTAGGGCAGATGAACACTGAAGCTTTCTTT
cdr3_aa: CAIVGQMNTEAFF
v_call: TRBV10-3
clone_size: many
j_call: TRBJ1-1
d_call: .

cdr3_nt: TGCAGTGCTAGAGACAGGTACTACGAGCAGTACTTC
cdr3_aa: CSARDRYYEQYF
v_call: TRBV20-1
clone_size: .
j_call: TRBJ2-7
d_call: .

cdr3_nt: TGTGCCAGCAGCCCGAGGGTTAGAGGCAATGAGCAGTTCTTC
cdr3_aa: CASSPRVRGNEQFF
v_call: TRBV9
clone_size: once
j_call: TRBJ2-1
d_call: .

cdr3_nt: TGCGCCAGCAGTTTGGACCCGGCAGCGGCCGGGGAGCTGTTTTTT
cdr3_aa: CASSLDPAAAGELFF
v_call: TRBV5-1
clone_size: .
j_call: TRBJ2-2
d_call: .

cdr3_nt: TGTGCCAGCAGCTTCCTAGCGGGGGTTCCAGATACGCAGTATTTT
cdr3_aa: CASSFLAGVPDTQYF
v_call: TRBV7-2
clone_size: .
j_call: TRBJ2-3
d_call: TRBD2

cdr3_nt: TGTGCCAGCAGTTACTCGAGCCAGGGCTACGAGCAGTACTTC
cdr3_aa: CASSYSSQGYEQYF
v_call: TRBV6-6
clone_size: .
j_call: TRBJ2-7
d_call: .

cdr3_nt: TGTGCCAGCAGTGGGGGAGCGGCGACTGAAGCTTTCTTT
cdr3_aa: CASSGGAATEAFF
v_call: TRBV2
clone_size: few
j_call: TRBJ1-1
d_call: .

cdr3_nt: TGTGCCAGCAGTTTAAGTTCGCTGGACTACGGGGAGCAGTACTTC
cdr3_aa: CASSLSSLDYGEQYF
v_call: TRBV12-3/TRBV12-4
clone_size: few
j_call: TRBJ2-7
d_call: .

cdr3_nt: TGCGCCAGCAGCTTGGAACAGGATGTTGGCTACACCTTC
cdr3_aa: CASSLEQDVGYTF
v_call: TRBV5-1
clone_size: .
j_call: TRBJ1-2
d_call: .

cdr3_nt: TGTGCCAGCAGCTTAGGGGCCCGCATTCATGAGCAGTTCTTC
cdr3_aa: CASSLGARIHEQFF
v_call: TRBV7-9
clone_size: .
j_call: TRBJ2-1
d_call: .

cdr3_nt: TGTGCCAGCAGCCAAGACCAACCGGGACTAGCGTTCTACAATGAGCAGTTCTTC
cdr3_aa: CASSQDQPGLAFYNEQFF
v_call: TRBV3-1
clone_size: once
j_call: TRBJ2-1
d_call: TRBD2

cdr3_nt: TGCAGCGCCGAGGGGGGGACCTACGAGCAGTACTTC
cdr3_aa: CSAEGGTYEQYF
v_call: TRBV29-1
clone_size: .
j_call: TRBJ2-7
d_call: .

cdr3_nt: TGCGCCAGCAGCCAAGAAGTGTTCGGGGATACGCAGTATTTT
cdr3_aa: CASSQEVFGDTQYF
v_call: TRBV4-1
clone_size: few
j_call: TRBJ2-3
d_call: .

cdr3_nt: TGTGCCAGCAGTTTGATAAACCCAAACGGATTAAATTCACCCCTCCACTTT
cdr3_aa: CASSLINPNGLNSPLHF
v_call: TRBV27
clone_size: few
j_call: TRBJ1-6
d_call: .

cdr3_nt: TGTGCCAGCAGTACTCGACAGGGTTTCGGAAACACCATATATTTT
cdr3_aa: CASSTRQGFGNTIYF
v_call: TRBV28
clone_size: few
j_call: TRBJ1-3
d_call: TRBD1

cdr3_nt: TGCGCCAGCAGCCAAGAGAGGGTAGCGGGGGCCGGCGAGCAGTACTTC
cdr3_aa: CASSQERVAGAGEQYF
v_call: TRBV4-1
clone_size: few
j_call: TRBJ2-7
d_call: TRBD2

cdr3_nt: TGCGCCAGCAGCACCGGGAGTCTCCCACCCGGGGAGCTGTTTTTT
cdr3_aa: CASSTGSLPPGELFF
v_call: TRBV5-1
clone_size: .
j_call: TRBJ2-2
d_call: .

cdr3_nt: TGCAGTGCTCTTCCGACAGGGAGGACTGAAGCTTTCTTT
cdr3_aa: CSALPTGRTEAFF
v_call: TRBV20-1
clone_size: few
j_call: TRBJ1-1
d_call: TRBD1

cdr3_nt: TGTGCCAGCAGCTCCCAGGGGGCGAGGGAAAAACTGTTTTTT
cdr3_aa: CASSSQGAREKLFF
v_call: TRBV6-2/TRBV6-3
clone_size: once
j_call: TRBJ1-4
d_call: TRBD1

cdr3_nt: TGCAGCGTTGTGCGAGCCGCGAACACCGGGGAGCTGTTTTTT
cdr3_aa: CSVVRAANTGELFF
v_call: TRBV29-1
clone_size: .
j_call: TRBJ2-2
d_call: .

cdr3_nt: TGTGCCAGCAGAGACAGGGGAGGGAACACTGAAGCTTTCTTT
cdr3_aa: CASRDRGGNTEAFF
v_call: TRBV12-3/TRBV12-4
clone_size: .
j_call: TRBJ1-1
d_call: TRBD1

cdr3_nt: TGCAGCGTTGCGGCAGTGAACACTGAAGCTTTCTTT
cdr3_aa: CSVAAVNTEAFF
v_call: TRBV29-1
clone_size: .
j_call: TRBJ1-1
d_call: .

cdr3_nt: TGTGCCAGCAGCCGGCTAAAGTTCGACGAGCAGTACTTC
cdr3_aa: CASSRLKFDEQYF
v_call: TRBV14
clone_size: once
j_call: TRBJ2-7
d_call: .

cdr3_nt: TGTGCCAGCAGTCCCCGGAGGAATGGCTACACCTTC
cdr3_aa: CASSPRRNGYTF
v_call: TRBV12-3/TRBV12-4
clone_size: .
j_call: TRBJ1-2
d_call: .

cdr3_nt: TGCGCCAGCAGCTCCGCAACTAGCGGGAGGAGCACAGATACGCAGTATTTT
cdr3_aa: CASSSATSGRSTDTQYF
v_call: TRBV5-1
clone_size: .
j_call: TRBJ2-3
d_call: TRBD2

cdr3_nt: TGTGCCAGCAGACTAACAGGGGGAGTTCCCGAGCAGTACTTC
cdr3_aa: CASRLTGGVPEQYF
v_call: TRBV5-8
clone_size: .
j_call: TRBJ2-7
d_call: TRBD1

cdr3_nt: TGCAGTGCTAGAGATCGGGCAGGGGCTACTTCACCCCTCCACTTT
cdr3_aa: CSARDRAGATSPLHF
v_call: TRBV20-1
clone_size: .
j_call: TRBJ1-6
d_call: .

cdr3_nt: TGCAGCGTGCAAACGACTAGCGGGGGATCCTACGAGCAGTACTTC
cdr3_aa: CSVQTTSGGSYEQYF
v_call: TRBV29-1
clone_size: .
j_call: TRBJ2-7
d_call: TRBD2

cdr3_nt: TGTGCCAGCAGTTCCCCGCGGACAGCCGAAAAACTGTTTTTT
cdr3_aa: CASSSPRTAEKLFF
v_call: TRBV12-3/TRBV12-4
clone_size: few
j_call: TRBJ1-4
d_call: .

cdr3_nt: TGCGCCAGCAGCTTGGAAGGGGTGAACACTGAAGCTTTCTTT
cdr3_aa: CASSLEGVNTEAFF
v_call: TRBV5-1
clone_size: few
j_call: TRBJ1-1
d_call: .

cdr3_nt: TGTGCCAGCACGGGACAGGGGGGGAACACTGAAGCTTTCTTT
cdr3_aa: CASTGQGGNTEAFF
v_call: TRBV12-3/TRBV12-4
clone_size: .
j_call: TRBJ1-1
d_call: TRBD1

cdr3_nt: TGTGCCAGCAGTTTACGCGCGGGGAACACTGAAGCTTTCTTT
cdr3_aa: CASSLRAGNTEAFF
v_call: TRBV12-3/TRBV12-4
clone_size: few
j_call: TRBJ1-1
d_call: .

cdr3_nt: TGCGCCAGCAGCTTCCTTGGGGAAGGCTACGAGCAGTACTTC
cdr3_aa: CASSFLGEGYEQYF
v_call: TRBV5-1
clone_size: .
j_call: TRBJ2-7
d_call: .